Following are 9 T cell receptor beta chains from one sample sequenced in a study of T cells in Graves' hyperthyroidism and ophthalmopathy. Researchers took RNA transcripts and amplified the TCR beta CDR3 regions from them. The HTBI primer set served for first-round RT-PCR of the TCR CDR3. TCRdb recomputed calls from the multiplex PCR reads with MiXCR, one row per CDR3 protein. The sample shows about 500,000 distinct CDR3 sequences, 16% of them seen only once. Sequences were obtained from blood. These receptors originate from a woman aged 18-29 years with Graves' hyperthyroidism.

The gene calls are TRBV7-2 and TRBJ1-5; maybe TRBD1 (6 bases). The ends were cut back, 4 bases at V and 8 bases at J, with 15 bases in the middle. The germline gives CDR1 SGHTA, CDR2 FQGNSA. This CDR3 comprises 14 residues. CDR3 protein: CASSSDRSWEPQHF. The DNA for the CDR3 is TGTGCCAGCAGCTCGGACAGATCCTGGGAGCCCCAGCATTTT.

At least ten counts were recorded for this clonotype. The chain links TRBV12-3 or TRBV12-4 to TRBJ2-7; D may be TRBD1 (5 bases). Between the trimmed V and J ends, which lost 6 bases and 6 bases, there was a span of 9 bases. CDR3 length: 11 amino acids. CDR3 DNA: TGTGCCAGCAGCTTAAGGGGCGAGCAGTACTTC. Amino acid sequence: CASSLRGEQYF.

This clonotype was seen more than once but under ten times. V gene TRBV12-5 combines with J gene TRBJ1-4; D ambiguous. V was shortened by 2 bases and J by 4 bases, with 5 bases between the two germline ends. CDR1 LGHNT and CDR2 FRNRAP come from the germline V gene. The CDR3 extends over 13 amino acids. The CDR3 region is CASGLTVNEKLFF. CDR3 sequence (DNA): TGTGCTAGTGGTTTGACAGTTAATGAAAAACTGTTTTTT.

This clonotype came up a few times. Sequence at one end of the junction differs from germline and may be a read error. The chain has TRBV27 and TRBJ2-2, with TRBD1 as a possible D gene (6 bases). The CDR3 sequence is 15 residues long. Per germline, CDR1 MNHEY and CDR2 SMNVEV (reference sequence). CDR3 in amino acids: CASKGVRANTRELFF. CDR3 nucleotides: TGTGCCAGCAAGGGGGTGCGGGCAAACACCAGGGAGCTGTTTTTT.

This rearrangement joins TRBV10-3 to TRBJ2-1; 9 positions match TRBD2. From germline, CDR1 is ENHRY and CDR2 SYGVKD. Germline trimming cut 6 bases from V and 2 bases from J; bases unmatched to any gene: 5. The CDR3 runs to 15 residues. CDR3 protein: CAIRSVAGAYNEQFF. The CDR3 nucleotides are TGTGCCATCAGATCCGTAGCGGGAGCCTACAATGAGCAGTTCTTC.

This clonotype was observed a few times. This sequence joins TRBV3-1 and TRBJ2-1; maybe TRBD2 (5 bases). Trimming shortened V by 2 bases and J by 9 bases, and 8 bases separated the two germline ends. The CDR3 runs 12 residues. CDR1 and CDR2 (germline): LGHDT, YNNKEL (reference sequence). In DNA, the CDR3 is TGTGCCAGCAGCCAACTAGCTCCTGAGCAGTTCTTC. Translation gives CASSQLAPEQFF.

The CDR3 coding sequence is TGTGCCAGCAGCTTAGCCGGGGGGGCCAATGAGCAGTTCTTC. It codes for CASSLAGGANEQFF. The rearrangement links TRBV11-2 to TRBJ2-1; 8 bases agree with TRBD2. Looked up from germline, CDR1 is SGHAT and CDR2 is FQNNGV. Trimming cost V 1 base and J 6 bases; bases outside gene matches: 2. The CDR3 has 14 residues.

V is TRBV20-1 and J is TRBJ1-3; possible D gene TRBD1, 5 bases. Between the trimmed V and J ends, which lost 5 bases and 0 bases, there was a span of 14 bases. This CDR3 is built from 15 residues. Looked up from germline, CDR1 is DFQATT and CDR2 is SNEGSKA (reference sequence). This CDR3 reads CSASPGTDSGNTIYF. DNA for the CDR3: TGCAGTGCTTCCCCCGGGACGGACTCTGGAAACACCATATATTTT.

This clonotype has only a few counts. The chain combines TRBV9 with TRBJ2-1; D remains ambiguous. In germline, CDR1 is SGDLS, CDR2 YYNGEE. The CDR3 consists of 16 residues. Deletions cut 4 bases from V and 6 bases from J, with 20 bases between. The CDR3 nucleotides are TGTGCCAGCAGCACCTCCCCCGGGCTAGGGCCCAATGAGCAGTTCTTC. This codes for CASSTSPGLGPNEQFF.